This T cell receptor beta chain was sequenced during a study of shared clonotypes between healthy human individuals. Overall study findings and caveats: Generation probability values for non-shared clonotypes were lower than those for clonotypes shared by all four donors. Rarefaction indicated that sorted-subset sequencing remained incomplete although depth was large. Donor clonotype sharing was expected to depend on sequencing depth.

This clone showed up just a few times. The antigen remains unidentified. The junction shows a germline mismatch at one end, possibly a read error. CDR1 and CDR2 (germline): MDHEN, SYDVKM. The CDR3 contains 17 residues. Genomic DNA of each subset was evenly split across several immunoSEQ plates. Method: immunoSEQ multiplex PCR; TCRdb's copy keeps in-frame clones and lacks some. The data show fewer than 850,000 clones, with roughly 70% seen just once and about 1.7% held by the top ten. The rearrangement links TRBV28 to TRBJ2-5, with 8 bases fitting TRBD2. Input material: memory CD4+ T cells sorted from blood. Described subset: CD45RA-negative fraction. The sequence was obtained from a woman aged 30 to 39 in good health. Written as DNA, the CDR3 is TGTGCCAGCGCCCCCCTAGCGGGCTCCCCCAACCATGAGACCCAGTACTTC. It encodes CASAPLAGSPNHETQYF.